This T cell receptor beta chain comes out of a study of T cell changes during pregnancy in multiple sclerosis. Sequencing used immunoSEQ multiplex PCR; TCRdb keeps in-frame clones, though not all of them. This sample has 50,000 to 60,000 clones, with 90% found just once. The V and J ends lost 3 bases and 8 bases respectively, with 11 bases between them. The CDR3 is 13 residues long. In germline, CDR1 is ENHRY, CDR2 SYGVKD. The rearrangement joins TRBV10-3 to TRBJ2-4; D possibly corresponds to TRBD2 (5 bases). The sample here was CD4+ T cells from peripheral blood mononuclear cells, taken in the first trimester of pregnancy. This TCR derives from a female donor with multiple sclerosis, enrolled in a pregnancy study. In DNA, the CDR3 is TGTGCCATCAGTGAAGGGAGTTGGGACATTCAGTACTTC. Its translation: CAISEGSWDIQYF.